This T cell receptor (beta chain) was sequenced for a study of cytomegalovirus exposure and HLA in healthy donors. Overall study findings and caveats: A later analysis reportedly found that, within productive TCRs, an Asian-associated ancestry cluster had fewer N-insertions than the mean observed across the roughly 700 donors.

J gave up 6 bases and V 4 bases, and 7 bases lay outside the gene matches. Germline V gives CDR1 SGHVS, CDR2 FNYEAQ. The CDR3 spans 15 residues. Primers for the PCR totalled 60 Vbeta and 13 Jbeta. Here immunoSEQ multiplex PCR was the method, and the copy in TCRdb shows in-frame clones only, minus some. The repertoire holds about 120,000 clones, with 65% to 80% as singletons. Notes on this clone: Its antigen is currently unknown.

The chain employs TRBV7-6 and TRBJ2-7, with TRBD1 matching over 12 bases. This sequence originates from a man aged 30-40 years in good health and CMV-seropositive. The sequenced sample consisted of PBMCs. CDR3: CASSSLGQGASEQYF. For the CDR3, the DNA is TGTGCCAGCAGCTCCCTGGGACAGGGGGCCTCCGAGCAGTACTTC.